Shown below are 4 T cell receptor beta chains from a single sample sequenced in a study of T cells in Graves' hyperthyroidism and ophthalmopathy. TCR beta CDR3 sequences were amplified from RNA transcripts. RT-PCR in the first round (using the HTBI primer set) targeted the TCR CDR3. TCRdb reprocessed the multiplex PCR reads with MiXCR, giving one entry per CDR3 protein. The data show approximately 380,000 distinct CDR3 sequences, 15% to 20% seen once. The sample consisted of blood. Receptor source: a man aged 18 to 29 with Graves' ophthalmopathy.

V usage is TRBV20-1 and J usage is TRBJ2-3; no reliable D call. V was shortened by 5 bases and J by 5 bases, with 5 bases between the two germline ends. This CDR3 contains 10 residues. Germline values: CDR1 DFQATT, CDR2 SNEGSKA (reference sequence). The DNA for the CDR3 is TGCAGTGCTCAGGAAGATACGCAGTATTTT. Translation gives CSAQEDTQYF.

The gene calls are TRBV19 and TRBJ2-3; D is possibly TRBD2 (6 bases). The V gene's germline CDR1 is LNHDA and CDR2 SQIVND (reference sequence). There are 14 residues in the CDR3. V lost 6 bases, J lost 0 bases, and 10 bases lay in between. The CDR3 nucleotides read TGTGCCAGTAGCTGGGGGGAGAGCACAGATACGCAGTATTTT. This encodes CASSWGESTDTQYF.

With respect to this clonotype: It may be a read error: a sequence one base away is much more abundant. V and J are TRBV27 and TRBJ2-5, with 14 bases aligning to TRBD2. Germline CDR1 and CDR2: MNHEY and SMNVEV (reference sequence). V trimming: 6 bases; J trimming: 4 bases; junction bases outside the gene matches: 7. The CDR3 consists of 16 residues. The chain's CDR3 is CASSPTSGGAPETQYF. CDR3 DNA sequence: TGTGCCAGCAGCCCGACTAGCGGGGGGGCCCCAGAGACCCAGTACTTC.

This clonotype has more than one count but fewer than ten. The V call is TRBV11-2, the J call TRBJ2-2; 7 positions match TRBD2. CDR3 length: 15 residues. The germline CDR1 and CDR2 sequences are SGHAT and FQNNGV. With 4 bases clipped from V and 2 bases from J, the junction kept 4 bases outside the gene matches. Here the CDR3 reads CASSSERGNTGELFF. The CDR3 DNA follows: TGTGCCAGCAGCTCGGAGCGGGGTAACACCGGGGAGCTGTTTTTT.